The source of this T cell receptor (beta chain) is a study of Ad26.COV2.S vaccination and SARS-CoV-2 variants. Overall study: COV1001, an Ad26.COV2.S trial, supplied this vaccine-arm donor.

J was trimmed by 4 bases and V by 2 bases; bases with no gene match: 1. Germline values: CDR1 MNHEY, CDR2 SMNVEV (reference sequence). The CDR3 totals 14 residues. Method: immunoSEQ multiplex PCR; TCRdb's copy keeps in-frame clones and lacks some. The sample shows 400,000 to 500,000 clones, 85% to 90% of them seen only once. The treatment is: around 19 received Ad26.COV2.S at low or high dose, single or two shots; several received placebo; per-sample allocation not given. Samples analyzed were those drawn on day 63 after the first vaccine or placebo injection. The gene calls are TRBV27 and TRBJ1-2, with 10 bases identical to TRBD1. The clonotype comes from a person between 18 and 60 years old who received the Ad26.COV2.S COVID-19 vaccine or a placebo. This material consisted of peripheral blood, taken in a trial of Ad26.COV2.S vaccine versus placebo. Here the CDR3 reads CASSLGDRGYGYTF. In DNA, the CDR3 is TGTGCCAGCAGTTTAGGGGACAGGGGCTATGGCTACACCTTC.